This T cell receptor (beta chain) was recovered during a study of shared clonotypes between healthy human individuals. Overall study findings and caveats: A small donor pool kept down the genetic and exposure-history diversity that was represented.

The ends lost 0 bases at V and 2 bases at J; junction bases unmatched: 3. This CDR3 spans 15 amino acids. Germline lookup yields CDR1 KGHSH and CDR2 LQKENI. Every subset's genomic DNA went evenly onto several immunoSEQ plates. Assay used: immunoSEQ multiplex PCR; TCRdb lists only in-frame clones, some missing. Of around 2.5 million clones listed, under 95% were seen once; the top ten hold 0.35% to 0.45%. As regards this clone: Its antigen is undetermined.

Sequenced input: naive CD4+ T cells from PBMCs. The subset: CD45RA+ positively selected. The rearrangement uses TRBV18 and TRBJ2-7; 8 bases are shared with TRBD1. The clonotype comes from a man between 18 and 35 years old in good health. Some clones in this sample may be carry-over from other donors' samples. The DNA for the CDR3 is TGTGCCAGCTCACCACCGGGGGACAGGACCTACGAGCAGTACTTC. Encoded protein: CASSPPGDRTYEQYF. Complete variable domain (other parts from reference TRBV18 and TRBJ2-7): NAGVMQNPRHLVRRRGQEARLRCSPMKGHSHVYWYRQLPEEGLKFMVYLQKENIIDESGMPKERFSAEFPKEGPSILRIQQVVRGDSAAYFCASSPPGDRTYEQYFGPGTRLTVT.